Below are 4 T cell receptor beta chains sequenced from a single sample in a study of blood T cell repertoires in COVID-19. Generated by immunoSEQ multiplex PCR, the TCRdb table keeps only in-frame clones and is missing some. The sample consists of roughly 200,000 clones, 65% to 85% of them appearing once. The sequenced sample consisted of peripheral blood. All receptors derive from a man aged 35 to 55 with active or convalescent COVID-19.

The V call is TRBV14, the J call TRBJ2-7, with D perhaps TRBD1 (6 bases). Germline V gene lookup returns CDR1 SGHDN and CDR2 FVKESK. This CDR3 has 13 amino acids. Trimming cost V 5 bases and J 2 bases, with 10 bases left between them. The CDR3 reads CASSWTETYEQYF. The CDR3 bases are TGTGCCAGCAGCTGGACAGAGACCTACGAGCAGTACTTC. Using reference TRBV14 and TRBJ2-7 for the parts outside the CDR3, the full variable domain is EAGVTQFPSHSVIEKGQTVTLRCDPISGHDNLYWYRRVMGKEIKFLLHFVKESKQDESGMPNNRFLAERTGGTYSTLKVQPAELEDSGVYFCASSWTETYEQYFGPGTRLTVT.

Of note for this clone: This CDR3 is also generated by other DNA sequences in the sample. This chain joins TRBV3-1 (or the pseudogene TRBV3-2) and TRBJ2-7; D gene unclear. V was cut by 1 base and J by 2 bases, with 3 bases left in between. CDR3 length equals 12 residues. The germline V gene encodes CDR1 LGHDT and CDR2 YNNKEL (reference sequence). CDR3 loop: CASSQGAYEQYF. In DNA form, the CDR3 reads TGTGCCAGCAGCCAAGGAGCCTACGAGCAGTACTTC.

In the case of this clone: Distinct nucleotide sequences in the sample also encode this CDR3. V usage is TRBV5-1 and J usage is TRBJ2-5; 14 nucleotides align to TRBD2. V shed 0 bases and J 2 bases; nucleotides not matched to a gene: 0. CDR3 length: 16 residues. The germline V gene has CDR1 SGHRS and CDR2 YFSETQ. In nucleotides, the CDR3 is TGCGCCAGCAGCTTGGGACTAGCGGGGGGGCAAGAGACCCAGTACTTC. Translating it yields CASSLGLAGGQETQYF.

The chain combines TRBV6-6 with TRBJ1-2, with TRBD1 matching over 8 bases. This CDR3 region has 15 residues. V shed 5 bases, J shed 2 bases, and the junction held 7 bases outside the gene matches. Germline V gene lookup returns CDR1 MNHNY and CDR2 SVGAGI (reference sequence). CDR3 sequence (DNA): TGTGCCAGCAGTCCTAGAGACAGGGGAAACTATGGCTACACCTTC. This encodes CASSPRDRGNYGYTF.